The T cell receptor beta chain described here comes from a study of T-cell reconstitution after alpha-beta-depleted transplantation in children. Preparation of the TCRbeta library used unique molecular identifiers. MiXCR was run by TCRdb on the PCR reads, yielding one entry per CDR3 protein. The sample lists some 280,000 distinct CDR3 sequences, nearly 10% occurring once. This CDR3 comprises 16 residues. CDR1 and CDR2 (germline): SNHLY, FYNNEI. With V trimmed by 4 bases and J by 6 bases, 11 bases remained unmatched. The TCR comes from a human donor who donated a stem cell graft to a child with SCID. Specimen: PBMCs from the stem cell graft donor, collected from the stem cell graft. This rearrangement joins TRBV2 to TRBJ2-3; 9 positions agree with TRBD1. CDR3 nucleotide sequence: TGTGCCAGCAGTGGAACCCGGGACAGGGTGAGGGATACGCAGTATTTT. Protein sequence: CASSGTRDRVRDTQYF.